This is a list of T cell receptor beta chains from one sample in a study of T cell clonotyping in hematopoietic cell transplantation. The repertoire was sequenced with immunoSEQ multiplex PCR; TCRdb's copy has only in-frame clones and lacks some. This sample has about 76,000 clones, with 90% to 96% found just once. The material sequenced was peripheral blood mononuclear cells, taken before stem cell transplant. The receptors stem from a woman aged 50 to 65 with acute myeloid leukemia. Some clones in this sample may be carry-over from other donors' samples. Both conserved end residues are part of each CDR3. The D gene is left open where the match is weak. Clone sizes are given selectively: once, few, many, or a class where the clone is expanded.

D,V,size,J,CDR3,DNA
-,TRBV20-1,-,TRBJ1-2,CSAILLDGYTF,TGCAGTGCTATACTGTTAGATGGCTACACCTTC
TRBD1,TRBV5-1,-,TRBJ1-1,CASSQGGTEAFF,TGCGCCAGCAGCCAGGGGGGAACTGAAGCTTTCTTT
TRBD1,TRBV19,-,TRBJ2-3,CASSIWTGSTDTQYF,TGTGCCAGTAGTATATGGACAGGTAGCACAGATACGCAGTATTTT
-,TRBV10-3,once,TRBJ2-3,CAITEDLGTDTQYF,TGTGCCATCACTGAGGACTTGGGCACAGATACGCAGTATTTT
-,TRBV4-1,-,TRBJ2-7,CASSQDPGTYEQYF,TGCGCCAGCAGCCAAGATCCAGGGACCTACGAGCAGTACTTC
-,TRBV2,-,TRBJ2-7,CASSEARGPSYEQYF,TGTGCCAGCAGTGAAGCCCGGGGGCCGAGCTACGAGCAGTACTTC
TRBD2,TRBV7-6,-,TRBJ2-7,CASSLGGGYGDEQYF,TGTGCCAGCAGCTTAGGGGGAGGGTACGGGGACGAGCAGTACTTC
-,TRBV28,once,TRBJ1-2,CASSPIQGRYGYTF,TGTGCCAGCAGCCCCATACAGGGACGGTATGGCTACACCTTC
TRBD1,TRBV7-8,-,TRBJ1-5,CASSPQGAKQPQHF,TGTGCCAGCAGCCCACAGGGGGCCAAACAGCCCCAGCATTTT
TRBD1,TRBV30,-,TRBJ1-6,CAWRDRGGFNSPLHF,TGTGCCTGGAGGGACAGGGGAGGATTTAATTCACCCCTCCACTTT